The sequence of this TCR beta chain was determined in a study of Ad26.COV2.S vaccination and SARS-CoV-2 variants. The overall study: The donor was enrolled in the Ad26.COV2.S arm of the COV1001 trial. Ad26.COV2.S given intramuscularly, once or twice 56 days apart. The study, taken as a whole, reports: It was vaccine recipients, not placebo recipients, who had the higher spike-specific TCR breadth.

CDR1 and CDR2 from the germline V gene are MDHEN and SYDVKM. This CDR3 has 14 residues. Trimming left V 6 bases short and J 0 bases short, with 10 bases between. The treatment: some 20 received Ad26.COV2.S at low or high dose, single or two shots; 5 received placebo; per-sample allocation not given. Day 63 after the first injection of vaccine or placebo was the sampling time. Boston supplied an adult donor aged 18-55 years. Here immunoSEQ multiplex PCR was the method, and the copy in TCRdb shows in-frame clones only, minus some. The sample includes 200,000 to 250,000 clones, roughly 88% seen only once; the top ten take around 10%. Comment on this clone: The antigen is unknown.

The sample in question was peripheral blood, obtained in a trial of Ad26.COV2.S vaccine versus placebo. The TCR was taken from a person between 18 and 60 years old who received the Ad26.COV2.S COVID-19 vaccine or a placebo. The chain couples TRBV28 to TRBJ2-3; D is ambiguous. The CDR3 sequence: CASSPRISTDTQYF. The DNA of the CDR3 is TGTGCCAGCAGCCCAAGAATTAGCACAGATACGCAGTATTTT.